This T cell receptor beta chain was recovered during a study of cytomegalovirus exposure and HLA in healthy donors. Study observations and caveats: Some V segments, TRBV6-2 and TRBV6-3 among them, were indistinguishable and were therefore excluded. A likely sequencing artifact accounted for one observed cluster of highly shared sequence variants. Solely CMV serostatus was available to characterize immune exposure.

This CDR3 is built from 12 residues. The germline V gene has CDR1 KGHSH and CDR2 LQKENI. J was trimmed by 10 bases and V by 3 bases; bases with no gene match: 3. With regard to this clone: The target antigen is unknown.

A multiplex PCR was run with 60 Vbeta primers and 13 Jbeta primers. Assay used: immunoSEQ multiplex PCR; TCRdb lists only in-frame clones, some missing. This sample carries about 130,000 clones, approximately 80% of them seen once, and the ten largest clones take 4% to 5%. The V and J genes are TRBV18 and TRBJ2-1; 7 bases line up with TRBD2. This receptor was identified in a male donor in good health and CMV-seropositive. Sequencing used PBMCs. The CDR3 bases are TGTGCCAGCTCACCCTTGCGGGAGGAGCAGTTCTTC. Protein: CASSPLREEQFF.